Below are 19 T cell receptor beta chains sequenced from a single sample in a study of shared clonotypes between healthy human individuals (dated by TCRdb to 2019 to 2021). To prepare the library, the immunoSEQ multiplex PCR assay was applied. Drawn from immuneACCESS, this table holds only the in-frame rearrangements with V and J called that TCRdb kept. Clones are partly lost; checked studies trace under half to an unresolved V gene and leave the rest unexplained. The sample table records some 2,100,000 clones; around 95% of these occur just once. Of the sample, around 0.13% falls within the top ten clones. The sequencing sample was made of naive CD4+ T cells sorted from blood. The cell subset or site label on this specimen signifies: CD45RA+ positively selected. All receptors come from a young man in good health.

This chain links TRBV2 with TRBJ2-7; D may be TRBD1 (5 bases). Germline V CDR1 and CDR2: SNHLY, FYNNEI. V was pared by 3 bases and J by 7 bases, with 10 bases between. The CDR3 length is 12 residues. CDR3 sequence reads: CASSDWAGEQYF. The CDR3 DNA reads as TGTGCCAGCAGTGACTGGGCAGGGGAGCAGTACTTC. The variable domain in full, completed from reference TRBV2 and TRBJ2-7, reads EPEVTQTPSHQVTQMGQEVILRCVPISNHLYFYWYRQILGQKVEFLVSFYNNEISEKSEIFDDQFSVERPDGSNFTLKIRSTKLEDSAMYFCASSDWAGEQYFGPGTRLTVT.

In regard to this clone: Distinct nucleotide sequences in the sample also encode this CDR3. CDR3 sequence (DNA): TGCGCCAGCAGCTTGGGACTAGCGGGAGGTGGCGAGCAGTACTTC. As protein: CASSLGLAGGGEQYF. The gene calls are TRBV5-1 and TRBJ2-7, with 13 bases matching TRBD2. Germline-derived CDR1 and CDR2 are SGHRS and YFSETQ. The CDR3 has 15 residues. V shed 0 bases, J shed 6 bases, and the junction held 3 bases outside the gene matches.

V and J are TRBV6-1 and TRBJ2-7, with a possible D match to TRBD1 (5 bases). CDR3 length: 14 residues. Trimming cost V 6 bases and J 3 bases, with 15 bases left between them. Germline lookup yields CDR1 MNHNS and CDR2 SASEGT. The DNA for the CDR3 is TGTGCCAGCAGCCACCCTGGGGCTCTCTACGAGCAGTACTTC. It codes for CASSHPGALYEQYF.

The V gene is TRBV5-1, the J gene TRBJ2-3, with D hard to call. There are 13 residues in the CDR3. Germline V lookup: CDR1 SGHRS, CDR2 YFSETQ. V lost 7 bases to trimming and J lost 2 bases, with 11 bases between them. CDR3 bases: TGCGCCAGCGCTAACCCTTCCACAGATACGCAGTATTTT. Protein: CASANPSTDTQYF.

This chain joins TRBV6-6 and TRBJ2-7; D is perhaps TRBD1 or TRBD2 (5 bases each). Trimming took 0 bases from V and 5 from J, leaving 11 bases between them. CDR1 and CDR2 from the germline V gene are MNHNY and SVGAGI (reference sequence). CDR3 length: 14 amino acids. The CDR3 coding sequence is TGTGCCAGCAGTTACTCTGCAGGGAGCAACGAGCAGTACTTC. The encoded protein is CASSYSAGSNEQYF.

This clone was seen a single time. J is TRBJ2-3 and V is TRBV28; maybe TRBD1 (5 bases). V was shortened by 3 bases and J by 4 bases, with 11 bases between the two germline ends. In germline, CDR1 is MDHEN, CDR2 SYDVKM. This CDR3 is built from 14 residues. The CDR3 region has the DNA TGTGCCAGCAGTTTGGGGCAGTACGCAGATACGCAGTATTTT. As protein: CASSLGQYADTQYF.

This rearrangement joins TRBV1 to TRBJ2-3; the D call TRBD2 from the table was never checked on the DNA. TRBV1 is reported as a pseudogene. This CDR3 contains 18 residues. The CDR3 here is CTSSQDRPLAGATDTQYF. The CDR3 DNA is TGCACCAGCAGCCAAGATCGTCCGCTAGCGGGGGCCACAGATACGCAGTATTTT.

Points on this clone: Other DNA sequences in the sample encode the same CDR3. This rearrangement joins TRBV5-1 to TRBJ2-1, with D perhaps TRBD2 (6 bases). Trimming stripped 4 bases from V and 1 base from J, with 12 bases between. The CDR3 is 15 amino acids. Germline V gene data show CDR1 as SGHRS and CDR2 as YFSETQ. CDR3 in DNA: TGCGCCAGCAGCCTGGCGGAGGGTTCCTACAATGAGCAGTTCTTC. It is translated as CASSLAEGSYNEQFF. The full variable domain, in which reference TRBV5-1 and TRBJ2-1 provide the parts outside the CDR3, is KAGVTQTPRYLIKTRGQQVTLSCSPISGHRSVSWYQQTPGQGLQFLFEYFSETQRNKGNFPGRFSGRQFSNSRSEMNVSTLELGDSALYLCASSLAEGSYNEQFFGPGTRLTVL.

The V call is TRBV19, the J call TRBJ1-5; D gene ambiguous. Germline V CDR1 and CDR2: LNHDA, SQIVND (reference sequence). The CDR3 consists of 15 residues. V was shortened by 3 bases and J by 4 bases, with 13 bases between the two germline ends. In DNA form, the CDR3 reads TGTGCCAGTAGTATGGGGTCTGGGGTGAATCAGCCCCAGCATTTT. It codes for CASSMGSGVNQPQHF.

This chain joins TRBV29-1 and TRBJ2-7; D unresolved. The ends were cut back, 0 bases at V and 2 bases at J, with 11 bases in the middle. Germline assignment: CDR1 SQVTM and CDR2 ANQGSEA. The CDR3 extends over 14 amino acids. The CDR3 region has the DNA TGCAGCGTTGAAGATAACCTAATACCCTACGAGCAGTACTTC. Amino acids: CSVEDNLIPYEQYF.

This sequence joins TRBV19 and TRBJ1-4; 8 positions match TRBD1. CDR3 size: 14 residues. Per germline, CDR1 LNHDA and CDR2 SQIVND (reference sequence). V lost 6 bases, J lost 3 bases, and 3 bases stayed unmatched. The CDR3 DNA follows: TGTGCCAGTAGACGGACAGGGTCTAATGAAAAACTGTTTTTT. Translated: CASRRTGSNEKLFF.

The chain has TRBV18 and TRBJ1-2; possible D gene TRBD1, 5 bases. Germline assignment: CDR1 KGHSH and CDR2 LQKENI. Trimming pared 1 base from V and 6 bases from J, leaving 15 bases between. The CDR3 runs to 15 residues. CDR3: CASSPQTGTDHGYTF. CDR3 DNA sequence: TGTGCCAGCTCACCACAGACTGGGACCGACCATGGCTACACCTTC.

V and J are TRBV28 and TRBJ1-5; D remains ambiguous. V gave up 7 bases and J gave up 5 bases, with 18 bases separating them. Germline values: CDR1 MDHEN, CDR2 SYDVKM. There are 15 residues in the CDR3. CDR3 DNA: TGTGCCAGCATTAAGTCACCACTCCGGGATCAGCCCCAGCATTTT. The encoded protein is CASIKSPLRDQPQHF.

The J gene is TRBJ2-6, the V gene TRBV18; TRBD2 is a possible D gene (5 bases). Germline V gives CDR1 KGHSH, CDR2 LQKENI. V was pared by 0 bases and J by 4 bases, with 7 bases between. The CDR3 contains 15 residues. The CDR3 sequence: CASSPPEGGANVLTF. CDR3 bases: TGTGCCAGCTCACCACCCGAGGGAGGGGCCAACGTCCTGACTTTC.

The CDR3 spells CASSPEVVQETQYF. Here the CDR3 DNA reads TGTGCCAGCAGCCCCGAGGTAGTCCAAGAGACCCAGTACTTC. The rearrangement uses TRBV5-4 and TRBJ2-5, with unresolved D. Looked up from germline, CDR1 is SGHNT and CDR2 is YYREEE (reference sequence). Deletions cut 4 bases from V and 1 base from J, with 11 bases between. The CDR3 is made up of 14 amino acids.

The V and J genes are TRBV6-5 and TRBJ1-3; TRBD1 might be the D (5 bases). The CDR3 covers 14 residues. Germline V gene lookup returns CDR1 MNHEY and CDR2 SVGAGI. The V and J ends lost 6 bases and 2 bases respectively, with 11 bases between them. CDR3 DNA: TGTGCCAGCAGGCGACCGGGACCTGGAAACACCATATATTTT. The encoded protein is CASRRPGPGNTIYF.

The chain is built from TRBV5-1 and TRBJ2-3; 7 positions match TRBD1. Germline assignment: CDR1 SGHRS and CDR2 YFSETQ. The CDR3 contains 16 residues. With 4 bases clipped from V and 2 bases from J, the junction kept 10 bases outside the gene matches. Written as DNA, the CDR3 is TGCGCCAGCAGCCAAATAGCCGGGACAGTCACAGATACGCAGTATTTT. It is translated as CASSQIAGTVTDTQYF. Using reference TRBV5-1 and TRBJ2-3 for the parts outside the CDR3, the full variable domain is KAGVTQTPRYLIKTRGQQVTLSCSPISGHRSVSWYQQTPGQGLQFLFEYFSETQRNKGNFPGRFSGRQFSNSRSEMNVSTLELGDSALYLCASSQIAGTVTDTQYFGPGTRLTVL.

This chain uses TRBV5-1 with TRBJ1-6; 9 nucleotides line up with TRBD1. The germline V gene has CDR1 SGHRS and CDR2 YFSETQ. V gave up 2 bases and J gave up 2 bases; unmatched junction bases: 5. This CDR3 is 17 amino acids long. In DNA, the CDR3 is TGCGCCAGCAGCTTTCGGGACAGGGCCACCTATAATTCACCCCTCCACTTT. Amino acid sequence: CASSFRDRATYNSPLHF.

The chain recombines TRBV30 with TRBJ2-5; tentatively, D is TRBD1 (5 bases). Germline CDR1 reads GTSNPN; CDR2 reads SVGIG (reference sequence). The V gene lost 0 bases and the J gene lost 3 bases, with 17 bases spanning the gap. The CDR3 contains 16 residues. The chain's CDR3 is CAWSVRSGFSKETQYF. In DNA, the CDR3 is TGTGCCTGGAGTGTACGTTCAGGGTTCTCTAAAGAGACCCAGTACTTC.